Below, 27 T cell receptor beta chains from the same sample are listed, as sequenced in a study of blood T cell repertoires in COVID-19. Measured with immunoSEQ multiplex PCR; TCRdb has only the in-frame clones, and not every one. The sample consists of some 150,000 clones, around 75% of them appearing once. Sequenced material: peripheral blood. Every receptor here comes from a woman aged 70-85 years with COVID-19, enrolled during active disease.

The chain carries TRBV7-8 and TRBJ2-6; 10 bases agree with TRBD1. The CDR3 loop spans 17 amino acids. In germline, CDR1 is SGHVS, CDR2 FQNEAQ. V lost 5 bases and J lost 0; bases outside the gene matches: 4. In DNA form, the CDR3 reads TGTGCCAGCAGCCCTTGGACAGGGGGCTCTGGGGCCAACGTCCTGACTTTC. Its protein product is CASSPWTGGSGANVLTF.

This chain links TRBV29-1 with TRBJ1-4; 7 positions match TRBD1. The trim removed 5 bases at V and 8 bases at J, leaving 5 bases unmatched. This CDR3 comprises 12 residues. Germline CDR1 reads SQVTM; CDR2 reads ANQGSEA. CDR3 nucleotides: TGCAGCGTTCGTGCAGGGGGGGAAAAACTGTTTTTT. The encoded protein is CSVRAGGEKLFF.

The chain joins TRBV2 to TRBJ2-2, with 7 bases aligning to TRBD1. Trimming at V came to 6 bases and at J to 5 bases, leaving 9 bases not matched to a gene. Germline assignment: CDR1 SNHLY and CDR2 FYNNEI. The CDR3 runs 15 residues. The CDR3 region has the DNA TGTGCCAGCAGCCCCAGGGGGTTGGGGACCGGGGAGCTGTTTTTT. This translates into CASSPRGLGTGELFF. The variable domain in full, with the rest retrieved from reference TRBV2 and TRBJ2-2, is EPEVTQTPSHQVTQMGQEVILRCVPISNHLYFYWYRQILGQKVEFLVSFYNNEISEKSEIFDDQFSVERPDGSNFTLKIRSTKLEDSAMYFCASSPRGLGTGELFFGEGSRLTVL.

The chain combines TRBV28 with TRBJ1-4; D not resolved. V lost 2 bases to trimming and J lost 6 bases, with 10 bases between them. Germline V gene lookup returns CDR1 MDHEN and CDR2 SYDVKM. CDR3 size: 14 residues. In DNA, the CDR3 is TGTGCCAGCAGTTTAACCGGGAACCATGAAAAACTGTTTTTT. This encodes CASSLTGNHEKLFF.

The V gene is TRBV4-1, the J gene TRBJ1-2, with D unclear. The length of the CDR3 is 13 residues. Germline V lookup: CDR1 MGHRA, CDR2 YSYEKL. V was pared by 1 base and J by 3 bases, with 6 bases between. Here the CDR3 reads CASSQGQDYGYTF. Written as DNA, the CDR3 is TGCGCCAGCAGCCAAGGACAAGACTATGGCTACACCTTC.

The V call is TRBV28, the J call TRBJ1-2; TRBD1 matches 8 bases. CDR1 is MDHEN, CDR2 SYDVKM, per germline. Unmatched junction bases numbered 3, after V lost 6 bases and J lost 3 bases. This CDR3 region has 13 residues. The CDR3 loop reads CASSETGDYGYTF. CDR3 bases: TGTGCCAGCAGCGAGACAGGGGACTATGGCTACACCTTC.

V and J are TRBV7-9 and TRBJ1-5; D is possibly TRBD1 (5 bases). Germline V gene lookup returns CDR1 SEHNR and CDR2 FQNEAQ (reference sequence). The CDR3 contains 14 residues. V was pared by 5 bases and J by 4 bases, with 12 bases between. The CDR3 DNA reads TGTGCCAGCAGCATCGGGACTGTAAATCAGCCCCAGCATTTT. Amino acids: CASSIGTVNQPQHF.

The rearrangement joins TRBV18 to TRBJ1-1; D is uncertain. CDR1 is KGHSH and CDR2 is LQKENI in the germline V gene. V was trimmed by 2 bases and J by 3 bases, leaving 10 bases between them. This CDR3 region has 14 residues. CDR3 residues: CASSPSFSDTEAFF. Here the CDR3 DNA reads TGTGCCAGCTCACCATCTTTCTCGGACACTGAAGCTTTCTTT.

V is TRBV6-2 or TRBV6-3 and J is TRBJ2-2; tentative D call: TRBD2 (6 bases). In germline, CDR1 is MNHEY, CDR2 SVGEGT. Trimming pared 0 bases from V and 6 bases from J, leaving 8 bases between. The CDR3 is made up of 14 amino acids. The CDR3, as DNA: TGTGCCAGCAGTTACTCGGGGGGACCCGGGGAGCTGTTTTTT. Protein product: CASSYSGGPGELFF.

The gene calls are TRBV6-5 and TRBJ2-7; D might be TRBD1 (6 bases). Germline V gene lookup returns CDR1 MNHEY and CDR2 SVGAGI. Trimming took off 7 bases at V and 3 bases at J, with 16 bases between the two ends. This CDR3 contains 14 residues. For the CDR3, the DNA is TGTGCCAGCATGGGCTGGGACAAGAACTACGAGCAGTACTTC. It translates to CASMGWDKNYEQYF.

The chain links TRBV4-1 to TRBJ1-2, with D tentatively TRBD1 (6 bases). Trimming stripped 3 bases from V and 2 bases from J, with 16 bases between. This CDR3 region has 16 residues. CDR1 and CDR2 (germline): MGHRA, YSYEKL. This CDR3 is CASSHPLQGANYGYTF. As DNA, the CDR3 is TGCGCCAGCAGCCACCCTCTACAGGGTGCCAACTATGGCTACACCTTC.

J is TRBJ1-1 and V is TRBV27; D might be TRBD1 (5 bases). This CDR3 comprises 15 residues. Trimming shortened V by 7 bases and J by 2 bases, and 17 bases separated the two germline ends. Germline V gives CDR1 MNHEY, CDR2 SMNVEV (reference sequence). CDR3 loop: CASKGRDRPNTEAFF. The CDR3 region has the DNA TGTGCCAGCAAGGGAAGAGACAGACCCAACACTGAAGCTTTCTTT.

V and J are TRBV11-2 and TRBJ1-4; possible D gene TRBD1, 6 bases. Germline values: CDR1 SGHAT, CDR2 FQNNGV. CDR3 length equals 14 residues. With 5 bases removed from V and 8 bases from J, the gap between germline ends came to 15 bases. CDR3: CASSPERGSEKLFF. In DNA form, the CDR3 reads TGTGCCAGCAGCCCCGAGAGGGGGTCCGAAAAACTGTTTTTT.

The rearrangement joins TRBV28 to TRBJ1-6; maybe TRBD1 (5 bases). Germline V gene data show CDR1 as MDHEN and CDR2 as SYDVKM. Trimming shortened V by 6 bases and J by 9 bases, and 12 bases separated the two germline ends. The length of the CDR3 is 13 residues. In DNA, the CDR3 is TGTGCCAGCAGCCCAGGACACACTTCACCCCTCCACTTT. The encoded protein is CASSPGHTSPLHF.

The chain links TRBV6-1 to TRBJ1-4; D not certain. CDR3 length: 14 amino acids. V dropped 1 base and J dropped 10 bases, with 13 bases sitting between them. Per the germline V gene, CDR1 is MNHNS and CDR2 is SASEGT. CDR3 DNA: TGTGCCAGCAGTGAAGTCCAAGTCCGGGGAAAACTGTTTTTT. This gives the protein CASSEVQVRGKLFF.

This chain joins TRBV29-1 and TRBJ1-5; 12 nucleotides agree with TRBD1. In germline, CDR1 is SQVTM, CDR2 ANQGSEA. CDR3 length equals 13 residues. Losses at the gene ends were 6 bases for V and 6 bases for J; bases not matched to a gene: 3. The CDR3 region is CSVGQGAGQPQHF. The CDR3 bases are TGCAGCGTGGGACAGGGGGCAGGTCAGCCCCAGCATTTT.

The CDR3 DNA sequence: TGCAGCGTTGAAGGCGGGGGCGTGGGCACAGATACGCAGTATTTT. Protein: CSVEGGGVGTDTQYF. The rearrangement uses TRBV29-1 and TRBJ2-3; possible D gene TRBD2, 7 bases. Germline CDR1 SQVTM, CDR2 ANQGSEA. Trimming took off 1 base at V and 1 base at J, with 12 bases between the two ends. The CDR3 totals 15 residues.

The J gene is TRBJ2-2, the V gene TRBV25-1; no firm D call. There are 15 residues in the CDR3. Trimming took off 7 bases at V and 4 bases at J, with 16 bases between the two ends. Per germline, CDR1 MGHDK and CDR2 SYGVNS. This CDR3 reads CASMESRLSTGELFF. The CDR3 bases are TGTGCCAGCATGGAGTCGAGGCTTAGCACCGGGGAGCTGTTTTTT.

This rearrangement joins TRBV19 to TRBJ1-1, with D possibly being TRBD1 (5 bases). The CDR3 totals 12 residues. V was clipped by 3 bases and J by 8 bases, with 10 bases between them. Germline CDR1 is LNHDA and CDR2 is SQIVND (reference sequence). The CDR3 region is CASSIAGNEAFF. The CDR3 DNA is TGTGCCAGTAGTATCGCAGGGAACGAAGCTTTCTTT.

This chain connects TRBV14 to TRBJ2-1; 9 nucleotides align to TRBD2. V lost 1 base, J lost 5 bases, and 6 bases stayed unmatched. This CDR3 contains 16 residues. The germline gives CDR1 SGHDN, CDR2 FVKESK. The CDR3 loop is CASSQGRGGPDNEQFF. The CDR3 DNA reads as TGTGCCAGCAGCCAAGGGCGGGGGGGCCCGGACAATGAGCAGTTCTTC. Full variable domain (missing parts from reference TRBV14 and TRBJ2-1): EAGVTQFPSHSVIEKGQTVTLRCDPISGHDNLYWYRRVMGKEIKFLLHFVKESKQDESGMPNNRFLAERTGGTYSTLKVQPAELEDSGVYFCASSQGRGGPDNEQFFGPGTRLTVL.

This chain links TRBV9 with TRBJ2-7, with TRBD1 matching over 7 bases. The CDR3 extends over 15 amino acids. With 5 bases clipped from V and 2 bases from J, the junction kept 10 bases outside the gene matches. The germline gives CDR1 SGDLS, CDR2 YYNGEE. The CDR3 nucleotides read TGTGCCAGCAGAAATAACAGGGGCAGTGCCTACGAGCAGTACTTC. Translated: CASRNNRGSAYEQYF.

The chain has TRBV7-8 and TRBJ2-1; perhaps TRBD1 as D (6 bases). The germline CDR1 and CDR2 sequences are SGHVS and FQNEAQ. V was clipped by 5 bases and J by 0 bases, with 14 bases between them. The CDR3 loop spans 16 amino acids. CDR3 coding DNA: TGTGCCAGCAGCCGAGGGGGACAAGGCTCCTACAATGAGCAGTTCTTC. Protein sequence: CASSRGGQGSYNEQFF. Drawing the rest from reference TRBV7-8 and TRBJ2-1, the complete variable domain is GAGVSQSPRYKVAKRGQDVALRCDPISGHVSLFWYQQALGQGPEFLTYFQNEAQLDKSGLPSDRFFAERPEGSVSTLKIQRTQQEDSAVYLCASSRGGQGSYNEQFFGPGTRLTVL.

The rearrangement uses TRBV30 and TRBJ2-2; the D gene is possibly TRBD2 (7 bases). From germline, CDR1 is GTSNPN and CDR2 SVGIG (reference sequence). The V end lost 3 bases, the J end lost 3 bases, and 14 bases lay between the germline ends. The CDR3 totals 15 residues. The CDR3 DNA follows: TGTGCCTGGAGCGCGGGGGCCCTACACACCGGGGAGCTGTTTTTT. Protein product: CAWSAGALHTGELFF.

The rearrangement uses TRBV6-2 or TRBV6-3 and TRBJ2-5; 11 bases match TRBD2. Germline values: CDR1 MNHEY, CDR2 SVGEGT. The V segment lost 6 bases and the J segment 7 bases; nucleotides outside the gene matches: 7. CDR3 length: 14 amino acids. The CDR3 region is CASSIAGGIRTQYF. The DNA of the CDR3 is TGTGCCAGCAGCATAGCGGGGGGGATTAGGACCCAGTACTTC.

This clone was seen only once. The chain is built from TRBV28 and TRBJ1-5; weak D call: TRBD1 (6 bases). The CDR3 spans 16 residues. V was pared by 2 bases and J by 0 bases, with 11 bases between. Germline V gene sequence: CDR1 MDHEN, CDR2 SYDVKM. As DNA, the CDR3 is TGTGCCAGCAGTTTAGGGGGCCCCCCTAGCAATCAGCCCCAGCATTTT. Its translation is CASSLGGPPSNQPQHF.

J is TRBJ2-7 and V is TRBV27, with 8 nucleotides matching TRBD1. The ends lost 10 bases at V and 3 bases at J; junction bases unmatched: 5. Germline V gene sequence: CDR1 MNHEY, CDR2 SMNVEV (reference sequence). The CDR3 spans 12 residues. In nucleotides, the CDR3 is TGTGCCACCGGACAGGGAGGCTACGAGCAGTACTTC. It codes for CATGQGGYEQYF.

This chain connects TRBV30 to TRBJ1-4; D unresolved. The germline CDR1 and CDR2 sequences are GTSNPN and SVGIG (reference sequence). Trimming stripped 2 bases from V and 5 bases from J, with 15 bases between. The CDR3 has 15 amino acids. CDR3 amino acids: CAWSFAGKRNEKLFF. The CDR3 DNA is TGTGCCTGGAGTTTTGCTGGAAAGAGGAATGAAAAACTGTTTTTT.